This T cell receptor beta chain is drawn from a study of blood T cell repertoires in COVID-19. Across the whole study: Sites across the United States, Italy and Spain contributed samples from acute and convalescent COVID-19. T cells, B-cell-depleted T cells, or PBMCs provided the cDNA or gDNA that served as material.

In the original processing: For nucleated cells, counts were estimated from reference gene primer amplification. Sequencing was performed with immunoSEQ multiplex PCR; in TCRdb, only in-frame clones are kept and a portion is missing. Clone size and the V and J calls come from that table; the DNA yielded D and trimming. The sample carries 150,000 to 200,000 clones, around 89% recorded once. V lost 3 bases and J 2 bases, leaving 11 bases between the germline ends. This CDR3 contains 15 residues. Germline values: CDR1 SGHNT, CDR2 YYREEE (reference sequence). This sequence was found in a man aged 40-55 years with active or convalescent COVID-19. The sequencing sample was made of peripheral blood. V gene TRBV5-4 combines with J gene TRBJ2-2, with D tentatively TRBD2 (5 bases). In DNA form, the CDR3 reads TGTGCCAGCAGCTCCCGACTACTCAACACCGGGGAGCTGTTTTTT. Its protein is CASSSRLLNTGELFF. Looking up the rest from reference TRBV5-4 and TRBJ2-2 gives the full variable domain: ETGVTQSPTHLIKTRGQQVTLRCSSQSGHNTVSWYQQALGQGPQFIFQYYREEENGRGNFPPRFSGLQFPNYSSELNVNALELDDSALYLCASSSRLLNTGELFFGEGSRLTVL.